Presented here are 29 T cell receptor beta chains from one specimen sequenced in a study of T-cell memory formation after mild COVID-19. A single record per CDR3 protein comes from TCRdb applying MiXCR to the 5' RACE reads. This table has about 270,000 distinct CDR3 sequences, under 20% appearing once. Sequenced material: PBMCs or a T cell subset sorted from them (not recorded which). Receptors originate from a man between 18 and 35 years old who had mild COVID-19 (a few samples of this study predate the infection). Cell type and time point are not known.

Only a few counts were recorded for this clonotype. The rearrangement joins TRBV6-6 to TRBJ2-5, with D possibly being TRBD1 or TRBD2 (5 bases each). The length of the CDR3 is 12 residues. Germline V gives CDR1 MNHNY, CDR2 SVGAGI (reference sequence). The V end lost 7 bases, the J end lost 5 bases, and 11 bases lay between the germline ends. Written as DNA, the CDR3 is TGTGCCAGCAAAAGGGGCGGGGAGACCCAGTACTTC. Translated: CASKRGGETQYF.

In its sample, this clonotype was seen a few times. The rearrangement links TRBV27 to TRBJ2-7; perhaps TRBD1 as D (5 bases). This CDR3 has 13 amino acids. V shed 3 bases and J shed 5 bases, with 11 bases lying between them. Germline CDR1 reads MNHEY; CDR2 reads SMNVEV (reference sequence). CDR3 loop: CASSFTGKHEQYV. The CDR3 DNA reads TGTGCCAGCAGTTTTACAGGTAAACACGAGCAGTACGTC.

The gene calls are TRBV4-1 and TRBJ2-7; D call uncertain. The CDR3 totals 15 residues. V shed 0 bases and J shed 2 bases, with 11 bases lying between them. Germline loops: CDR1 MGHRA, CDR2 YSYEKL. The CDR3 spells CASSQDWGGTYEQYV. CDR3 nucleotides: TGCGCCAGCAGCCAAGACTGGGGTGGGACCTACGAGCAGTACGTC.

CDR3 amino acids: CASSLTDTDNSPLHF. The CDR3 DNA follows: TGTGCCAGCAGCTTAACGGACACGGATAATTCACCCCTCCACTTT. The V gene is TRBV7-9, the J gene TRBJ1-6; D perhaps matches TRBD1 (5 bases). The CDR3 loop spans 15 amino acids. V lost 2 bases, J lost 5 bases, and 10 bases lay in between. Germline loops: CDR1 SEHNR, CDR2 FQNEAQ (reference sequence).

This clonotype was detected a few times. The CDR3 DNA reads as TGCAGTGCTGGGACAGGCACCGGGGAGCTGTTTTTT. The encoded protein is CSAGTGTGELFF. This chain joins TRBV20-1 and TRBJ2-2, with TRBD1 matching 8 bases. The CDR3 contains 12 residues. Per the germline V gene, CDR1 is DFQATT and CDR2 is SNEGSKA (reference sequence). J was trimmed by 4 bases and V by 5 bases; bases with no gene match: 0.

This clonotype was observed at least ten times. V is TRBV28 and J is TRBJ2-1; tentatively, D is TRBD1 (5 bases). Trimming removed 3 bases at V and 7 bases at J, with 10 bases between. Germline values: CDR1 MDHEN, CDR2 SYDVKM. The length of the CDR3 is 13 residues. CDR3 loop: CASSLAGWNEQFF. The CDR3 nucleotides read TGTGCCAGCAGTTTGGCAGGGTGGAATGAGCAGTTCTTC.

The V and J genes are TRBV5-1 and TRBJ1-6; D unclear. CDR1 and CDR2 from the germline V gene are SGHRS and YFSETQ. The V end lost 5 bases, the J end lost 7 bases, and 16 bases lay between the germline ends. The length of the CDR3 is 15 residues. The CDR3 bases are TGCGCCAGCAGTCCCGGTCTCGGTGCCAATTCACCCCTCCACTTT. Translation gives CASSPGLGANSPLHF.

This rearrangement joins TRBV6-1 to TRBJ2-7; a weak D match, TRBD1 (5 bases). The CDR3 contains 13 residues. The germline gives CDR1 MNHNS, CDR2 SASEGT. Deletions cut 7 bases from V and 3 bases from J, with 13 bases between. The CDR3 sequence: CASTPWGSYEQYF. CDR3 bases: TGTGCCAGCACTCCTTGGGGCAGCTACGAGCAGTACTTC.

This clonotype has ten or more counts. The chain combines TRBV20-1 with TRBJ1-6, with TRBD1 matching 10 bases. CDR1 and CDR2 from the germline V gene are DFQATT and SNEGSKA (reference sequence). The junction had 6 bases not matched to a gene; V was cut back by 3 bases and J by 7 bases. The CDR3 runs to 15 residues. The CDR3 loop is CSARTGGSGNSPLHF. The CDR3 DNA sequence: TGCAGTGCTAGGACAGGGGGCAGCGGGAATTCACCCCTCCACTTT.

This clonotype has more than one count but fewer than ten. The chain is built from TRBV4-3 and TRBJ2-2; no definite D call. The CDR3 length is 15 residues. Germline-derived CDR1 and CDR2 are LGHNA and YSLEER. The V and J ends lost 4 bases and 7 bases respectively, with 16 bases between them. This chain's CDR3 is CASSRSLVFNGELFF. CDR3 nucleotide sequence: TGCGCCAGCAGCCGAAGCTTGGTGTTTAACGGGGAGCTGTTTTTT.

Many counts were recorded for this clonotype. This chain joins TRBV20-1 and TRBJ2-3, with D maybe TRBD2 (5 bases). Germline loops: CDR1 DFQATT, CDR2 SNEGSKA (reference sequence). V shed 5 bases and J shed 2 bases, with 8 bases lying between them. This CDR3 is 12 amino acids long. Here the CDR3 reads CSARGFTDTQYF. DNA for the CDR3: TGCAGTGCTCGGGGTTTCACAGATACGCAGTATTTT.

This clonotype has just a few counts. The chain joins TRBV4-3 to TRBJ1-5; D ambiguous. Per germline, CDR1 LGHNA and CDR2 YSLEER. Trimming shortened V by 0 bases and J by 7 bases, and 7 bases separated the two germline ends. This CDR3 contains 13 residues. CDR3 sequence: CASSQDQKQPQHF. The CDR3 bases are TGCGCCAGCAGCCAAGATCAAAAACAGCCCCAGCATTTT.

About this clonotype: As the CDR3 is not closed by the conserved phenylalanine or tryptophan, this likely results from a read error. The chain links TRBV6-5 to TRBJ1-2, with TRBD1 as a possible D gene (6 bases). The germline V gene has CDR1 MNHEY and CDR2 SVGAGI. Trimming left V 8 bases short and J 4 bases short, with 14 bases between. The CDR3 totals 13 residues. CDR3 region: CASRFQGLYGYTL. CDR3 bases: TGTGCCAGCCGTTTTCAGGGGCTCTATGGCTACACCTTA.

In its sample, this clonotype was seen a few times. The V call is TRBV7-3, the J call TRBJ1-1, with D maybe TRBD1 (6 bases). CDR1 is SGHTA and CDR2 is FQGTGA in the germline V gene. With 6 bases removed from V and 5 bases from J, the gap between germline ends came to 22 bases. The CDR3 length is 16 residues. CDR3 in amino acids: CASSQWGGPAGTEAFF. CDR3 bases: TGTGCCAGCAGTCAGTGGGGGGGGCCCGCAGGGACTGAAGCTTTCTTT.

The rearrangement links TRBV5-1 to TRBJ2-3, with D unresolved. This CDR3 region has 14 residues. In germline, CDR1 is SGHRS, CDR2 YFSETQ. The germline V and J ends were trimmed by 1 base and 2 bases, with 8 bases remaining between them. The CDR3 here is CASSLTVPTDTQYF. CDR3 nucleotide sequence: TGCGCCAGCAGCTTGACAGTCCCCACAGATACGCAGTATTTT.

V usage is TRBV4-2 and J usage is TRBJ2-3, with D possibly TRBD2 on 6 matching bases. The V gene's germline CDR1 is LGHNA and CDR2 YNFKEQ. The CDR3 totals 15 residues. V shed 0 bases and J shed 1 base, with 8 bases lying between them. The DNA for the CDR3 is TGTGCCAGCAGCCAAGAACCTAGCGGCACAGATACGCAGTATTTT. This translates into CASSQEPSGTDTQYF.

The chain recombines TRBV20-1 with TRBJ2-1; D might be TRBD2 (5 bases). Trimming took off 3 bases at V and 3 bases at J, with 12 bases between the two ends. CDR1 is DFQATT and CDR2 is SNEGSKA in the germline V gene (reference sequence). This CDR3 is built from 14 residues. This CDR3 reads CSASTDRGYNEQFF. In nucleotides, the CDR3 is TGCAGTGCTAGCACGGACCGGGGCTACAATGAGCAGTTCTTC.

A few counts support this clonotype. The V call is TRBV7-3, the J call TRBJ2-5; no clear D gene. CDR1 is SGHTA and CDR2 is FQGTGA in the germline V gene. The germline V and J ends were trimmed by 5 bases and 2 bases, with 15 bases remaining between them. This CDR3 has 15 residues. Here the CDR3 DNA reads TGTGCCAGCAGCCAAGTGGGGATTGTACAAGAGACCCAGTACTTC. Its protein product is CASSQVGIVQETQYF.

CDR3 loop: CSARQGSSGQPQHF. CDR3 nucleotides: TGCAGTGCTAGGCAGGGGAGTAGTGGACAGCCCCAGCATTTT. The J gene is TRBJ1-5, the V gene TRBV20-1, with TRBD1 as a possible D gene (6 bases). V gave up 3 bases and J gave up 7 bases, with 16 bases separating them. CDR1 is DFQATT and CDR2 is SNEGSKA in the germline V gene (reference sequence). The CDR3 loop spans 14 amino acids.

This clonotype appeared a few times. The chain uses TRBV18 and TRBJ2-7, with 7 positions matching TRBD1. In germline, CDR1 is KGHSH, CDR2 LQKENI. The trim removed 1 base at V and 5 bases at J, leaving 2 bases unmatched. CDR3 length: 13 amino acids. The chain's CDR3 is CASSPQGAHEQYF. CDR3 nucleotides: TGTGCCAGCTCACCACAGGGGGCCCACGAGCAGTACTTC.

The chain recombines TRBV19 with TRBJ1-2, with 9 bases aligning to TRBD1. V gave up 3 bases and J gave up 7 bases; unmatched junction bases: 15. Germline loops: CDR1 LNHDA, CDR2 SQIVND (reference sequence). The CDR3 contains 17 residues. The CDR3 is CASSMPLPLQGAFGYTF. In DNA, the CDR3 is TGTGCCAGTAGTATGCCCCTACCCTTACAGGGGGCGTTTGGCTACACCTTC.

The chain recombines TRBV10-3 with TRBJ2-3; D ambiguous. CDR3 length equals 11 residues. CDR1 and CDR2 (germline): ENHRY, SYGVKD. With 7 bases removed from V and 5 bases from J, the gap between germline ends came to 7 bases. CDR3 region: CAIIKGDTQYF. CDR3 in DNA: TGTGCCATCATCAAAGGAGATACGCAGTATTTT.

The chain recombines TRBV6-5 with TRBJ2-3; a weak D match, TRBD1 (6 bases). With 0 bases removed from V and 10 bases from J, the gap between germline ends came to 17 bases. The CDR3 runs to 15 residues. Germline V CDR1 and CDR2: MNHEY, SVGAGI. CDR3 sequence (DNA): TGTGCCAGCAGTTACTCGCGGGCAGGGGAGATGGCGCAGTATTTT. It encodes CASSYSRAGEMAQYF.

This clonotype has ten or more counts. This sequence joins TRBV5-1 and TRBJ2-7; 7 nucleotides line up with TRBD1. CDR1 and CDR2 (germline): SGHRS, YFSETQ. This CDR3 is 14 amino acids long. With V trimmed by 3 bases and J by 3 bases, 6 bases remained unmatched. CDR3 DNA sequence: TGCGCCAGCAGCTACAGGGGAGAAGGCTACGAGCAGTACTTC. Translation gives CASSYRGEGYEQYF. The full variable domain, in which reference TRBV5-1 and TRBJ2-7 provide the parts outside the CDR3, is KAGVTQTPRYLIKTRGQQVTLSCSPISGHRSVSWYQQTPGQGLQFLFEYFSETQRNKGNFPGRFSGRQFSNSRSEMNVSTLELGDSALYLCASSYRGEGYEQYFGPGTRLTVT.

The J gene is TRBJ2-5, the V gene TRBV2, with 7 bases matching TRBD1. This CDR3 region has 16 residues. V lost 3 bases and J lost 0; bases outside the gene matches: 7. Germline V lookup: CDR1 SNHLY, CDR2 FYNNEI. The CDR3 DNA follows: TGTGCCAGCAGTGATTTGACAGGGATAGACCAAGAGACCCAGTACTTC. This translates into CASSDLTGIDQETQYF.

This clonotype has a handful of counts. The chain carries TRBV3-1 and TRBJ2-5, with D perhaps TRBD1 (6 bases). This CDR3 spans 15 amino acids. The germline V and J ends were trimmed by 3 bases and 1 base, with 12 bases remaining between them. Looked up from germline, CDR1 is LGHDT and CDR2 is YNNKEL (reference sequence). The CDR3 nucleotides are TGTGCCAGCAGCCAGAAAGGGGGATTCCAAGAGACCCAGTACTTC. This codes for CASSQKGGFQETQYF.

This sequence joins TRBV7-2 and TRBJ2-2; TRBD2 matches 7 bases. Germline V gene sequence: CDR1 SGHTA, CDR2 FQGNSA. The ends lost 5 bases at V and 4 bases at J; junction bases unmatched: 7. The length of the CDR3 is 15 residues. Here the CDR3 reads CASSDLGGSTGELFF. Written as DNA, the CDR3 is TGTGCCAGCAGCGACCTCGGGGGGAGCACCGGGGAGCTGTTTTTT.

The chain links TRBV29-1 to TRBJ2-1; D might be TRBD1 or TRBD2, each matching 5 bases. V was shortened by 7 bases and J by 6 bases, with 16 bases between the two germline ends. From germline, CDR1 is SQVTM and CDR2 ANQGSEA. CDR3 length: 13 amino acids. The CDR3 nucleotides read TGCAGCGCGGGGACCTCTTCACCCAATGAGCAGTTCTTC. The encoded protein is CSAGTSSPNEQFF.

The chain has TRBV6-6 and TRBJ1-2, with TRBD1 matching 8 bases. V dropped 3 bases and J dropped 6; count of bases not matched to a gene: 6. CDR1 is MNHNY and CDR2 is SVGAGI in the germline V gene (reference sequence). This CDR3 is 14 amino acids long. CDR3 sequence reads: CASSYADRGNGYTF. CDR3 DNA: TGTGCCAGCAGTTATGCCGACAGGGGAAATGGCTACACCTTC.